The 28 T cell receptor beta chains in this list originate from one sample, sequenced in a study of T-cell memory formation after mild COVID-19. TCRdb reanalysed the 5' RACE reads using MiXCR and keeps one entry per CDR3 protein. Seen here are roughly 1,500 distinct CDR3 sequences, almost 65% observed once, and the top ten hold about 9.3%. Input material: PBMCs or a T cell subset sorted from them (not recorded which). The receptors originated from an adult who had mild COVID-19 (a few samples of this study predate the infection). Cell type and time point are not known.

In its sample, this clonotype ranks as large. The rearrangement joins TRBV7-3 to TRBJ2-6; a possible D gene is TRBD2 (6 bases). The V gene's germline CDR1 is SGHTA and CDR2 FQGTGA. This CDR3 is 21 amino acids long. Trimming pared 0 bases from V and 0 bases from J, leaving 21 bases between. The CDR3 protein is CASSLTAAGPTSSSGANVLTF. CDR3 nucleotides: TGTGCCAGCAGCTTAACCGCCGCGGGACCTACCTCCTCCTCTGGGGCCAACGTCCTGACTTTC.

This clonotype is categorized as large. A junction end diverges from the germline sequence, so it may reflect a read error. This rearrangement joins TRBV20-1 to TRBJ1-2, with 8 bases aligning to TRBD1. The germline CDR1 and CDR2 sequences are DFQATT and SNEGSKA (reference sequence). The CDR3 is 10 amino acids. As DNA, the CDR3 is TGCAGTGCTAGTGGGGGACAGGTTTACTTC. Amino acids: CSASGGQVYF.

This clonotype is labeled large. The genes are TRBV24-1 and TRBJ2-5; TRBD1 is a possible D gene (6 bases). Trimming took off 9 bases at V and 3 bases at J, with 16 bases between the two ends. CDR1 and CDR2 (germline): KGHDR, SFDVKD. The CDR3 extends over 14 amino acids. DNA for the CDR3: TGTGCCACCGCCTCTGTGGGGGCCGAAGAGACCCAGTACTTC. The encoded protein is CATASVGAEETQYF.

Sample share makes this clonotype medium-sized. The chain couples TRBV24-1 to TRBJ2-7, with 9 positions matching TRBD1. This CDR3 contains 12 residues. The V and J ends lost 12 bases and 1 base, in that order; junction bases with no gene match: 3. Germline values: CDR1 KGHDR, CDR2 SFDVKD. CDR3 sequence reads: CAAGTGSYEQYF. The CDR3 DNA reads TGTGCCGCCGGGACAGGGTCCTACGAGCAGTACTTC.

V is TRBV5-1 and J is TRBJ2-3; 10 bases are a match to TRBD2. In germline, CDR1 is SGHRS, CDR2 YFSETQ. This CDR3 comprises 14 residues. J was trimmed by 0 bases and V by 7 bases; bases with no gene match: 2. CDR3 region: CASGAGGSTDTQYF. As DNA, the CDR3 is TGCGCCAGCGGAGCGGGAGGGAGCACAGATACGCAGTATTTT. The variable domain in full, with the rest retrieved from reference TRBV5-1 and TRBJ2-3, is KAGVTQTPRYLIKTRGQQVTLSCSPISGHRSVSWYQQTPGQGLQFLFEYFSETQRNKGNFPGRFSGRQFSNSRSEMNVSTLELGDSALYLCASGAGGSTDTQYFGPGTRLTVL.

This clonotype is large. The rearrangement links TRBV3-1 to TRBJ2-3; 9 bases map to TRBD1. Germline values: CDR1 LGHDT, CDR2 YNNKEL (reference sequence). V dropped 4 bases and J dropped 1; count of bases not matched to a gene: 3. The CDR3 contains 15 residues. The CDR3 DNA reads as TGTGCCAGCAGCCTTAGGACAGGGGGCACAGATACGCAGTATTTT. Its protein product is CASSLRTGGTDTQYF.

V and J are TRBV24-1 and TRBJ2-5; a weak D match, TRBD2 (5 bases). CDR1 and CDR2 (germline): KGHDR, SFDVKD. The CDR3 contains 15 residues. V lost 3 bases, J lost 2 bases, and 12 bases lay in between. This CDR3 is CATSDRWERQETQYF. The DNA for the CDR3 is TGTGCCACCAGTGATCGATGGGAGAGACAAGAGACCCAGTACTTC.

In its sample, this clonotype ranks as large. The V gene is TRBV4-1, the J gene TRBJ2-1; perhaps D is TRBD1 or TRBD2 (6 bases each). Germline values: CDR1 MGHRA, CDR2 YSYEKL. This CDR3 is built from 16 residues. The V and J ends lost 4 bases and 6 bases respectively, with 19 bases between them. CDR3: CASSLARGPTTNEQFF. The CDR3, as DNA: TGCGCCAGCAGCCTCGCTCGGGGGCCCACGACCAATGAGCAGTTCTTC.

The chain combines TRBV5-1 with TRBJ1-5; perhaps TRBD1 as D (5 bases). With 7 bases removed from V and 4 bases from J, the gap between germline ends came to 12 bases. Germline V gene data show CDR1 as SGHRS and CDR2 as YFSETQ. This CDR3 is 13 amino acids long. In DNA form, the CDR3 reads TGCGCCAGCTATCGCAGGGAGAATCAGCCCCAGCATTTT. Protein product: CASYRRENQPQHF.

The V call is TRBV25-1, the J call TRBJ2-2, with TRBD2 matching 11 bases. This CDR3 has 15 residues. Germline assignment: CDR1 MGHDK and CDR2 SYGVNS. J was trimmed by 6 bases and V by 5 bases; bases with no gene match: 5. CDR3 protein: CASSFSGGAPGELFF. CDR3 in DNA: TGTGCCAGCAGTTTTAGCGGGGGGGCGCCCGGGGAGCTGTTTTTT.

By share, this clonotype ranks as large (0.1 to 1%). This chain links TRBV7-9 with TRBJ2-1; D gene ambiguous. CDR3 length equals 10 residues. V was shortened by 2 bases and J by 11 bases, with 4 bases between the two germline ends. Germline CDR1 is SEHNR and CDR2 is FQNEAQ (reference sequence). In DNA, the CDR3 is TGTGCCAGCAGCTTATTGAAGCAGTTCTTC. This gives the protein CASSLLKQFF.

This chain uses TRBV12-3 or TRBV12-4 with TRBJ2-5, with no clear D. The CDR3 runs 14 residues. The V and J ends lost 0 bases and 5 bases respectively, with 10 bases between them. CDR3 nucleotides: TGTGCCAGCAGTTTAGCGGGTATGGTGGAGACCCAGTACTTC. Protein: CASSLAGMVETQYF.

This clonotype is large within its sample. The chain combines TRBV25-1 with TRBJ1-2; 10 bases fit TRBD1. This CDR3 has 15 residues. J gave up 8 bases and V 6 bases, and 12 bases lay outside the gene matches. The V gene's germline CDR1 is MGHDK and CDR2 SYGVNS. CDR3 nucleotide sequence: TGTGCCAGCAGCGACGGGGACAGGGGACGTCAAGGCTACACCTTC. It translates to CASSDGDRGRQGYTF.

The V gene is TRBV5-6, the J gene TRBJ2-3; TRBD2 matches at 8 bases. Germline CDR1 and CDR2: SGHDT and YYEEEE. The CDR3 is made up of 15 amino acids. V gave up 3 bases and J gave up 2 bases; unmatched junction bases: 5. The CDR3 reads CASSSERGHTDTQYF. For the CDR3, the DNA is TGTGCCAGCAGCTCCGAGCGGGGGCACACAGATACGCAGTATTTT.

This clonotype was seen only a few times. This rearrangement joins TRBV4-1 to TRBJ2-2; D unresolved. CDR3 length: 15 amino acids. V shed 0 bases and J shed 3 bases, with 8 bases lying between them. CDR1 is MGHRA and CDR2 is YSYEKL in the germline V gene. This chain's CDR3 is CASSQDLEYTGELFF. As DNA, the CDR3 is TGCGCCAGCAGCCAAGATCTGGAGTACACCGGGGAGCTGTTTTTT.

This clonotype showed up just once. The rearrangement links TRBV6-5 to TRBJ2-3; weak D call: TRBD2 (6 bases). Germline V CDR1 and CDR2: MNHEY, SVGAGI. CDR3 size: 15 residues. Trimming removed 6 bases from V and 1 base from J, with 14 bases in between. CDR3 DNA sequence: TGTGCCAGCAGCGAACGGGACTTTCGCACAGATACGCAGTATTTT. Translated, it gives CASSERDFRTDTQYF.

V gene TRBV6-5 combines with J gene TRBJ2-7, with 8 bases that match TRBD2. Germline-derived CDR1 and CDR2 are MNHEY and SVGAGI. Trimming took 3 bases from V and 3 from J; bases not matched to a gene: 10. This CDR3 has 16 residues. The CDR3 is CASSYNSGTEYYEQYF. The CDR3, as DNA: TGTGCCAGCAGTTATAATAGCGGGACCGAATACTACGAGCAGTACTTC.

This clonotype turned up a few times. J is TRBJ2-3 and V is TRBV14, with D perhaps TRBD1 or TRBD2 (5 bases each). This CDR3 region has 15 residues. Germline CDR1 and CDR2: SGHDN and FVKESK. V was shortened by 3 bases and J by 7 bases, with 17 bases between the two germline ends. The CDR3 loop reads CASSQGSSWGNTQYF. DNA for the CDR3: TGTGCCAGCAGCCAGGGGTCCTCGTGGGGGAATACGCAGTATTTT.

CDR3 nucleotide sequence: TGTGCCAGCAGCTTAGGGCCCGACAGGGCCTATGGCTACACCTTC. This sequence encodes CASSLGPDRAYGYTF. The chain couples TRBV11-2 to TRBJ1-2; TRBD1 aligns across 7 bases. CDR1 and CDR2 (germline): SGHAT, FQNNGV. CDR3 size: 15 residues. Trimming took 1 base from V and 4 from J; bases not matched to a gene: 6.

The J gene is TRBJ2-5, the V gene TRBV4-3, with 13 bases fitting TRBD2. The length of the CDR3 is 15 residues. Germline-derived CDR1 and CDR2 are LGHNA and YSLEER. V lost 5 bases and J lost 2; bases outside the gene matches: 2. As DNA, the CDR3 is TGCGCCAGCAGCGGGACTAGCGGGAATCAAGAGACCCAGTACTTC. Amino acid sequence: CASSGTSGNQETQYF.

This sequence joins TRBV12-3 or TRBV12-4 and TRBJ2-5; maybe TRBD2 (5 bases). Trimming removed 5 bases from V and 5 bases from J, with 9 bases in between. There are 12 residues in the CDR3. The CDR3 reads CASSAEVETQYF. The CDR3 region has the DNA TGTGCCAGCAGTGCGGAGGTTGAGACCCAGTACTTC.

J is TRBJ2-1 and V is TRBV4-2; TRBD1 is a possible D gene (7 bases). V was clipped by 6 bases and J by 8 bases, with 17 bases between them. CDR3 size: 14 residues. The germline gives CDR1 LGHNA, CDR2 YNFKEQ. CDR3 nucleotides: TGTGCCAGCAGTCTCGCCCAGGGGGGCGATGAGCAGTTCTTC. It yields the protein CASSLAQGGDEQFF.

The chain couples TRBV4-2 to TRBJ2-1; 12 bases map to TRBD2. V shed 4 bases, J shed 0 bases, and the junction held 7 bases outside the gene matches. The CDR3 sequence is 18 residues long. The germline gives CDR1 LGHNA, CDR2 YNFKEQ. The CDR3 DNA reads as TGTGCCAGCAGCCCTTGGACTAGCGGGGAGAACTCCTACAATGAGCAGTTCTTC. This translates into CASSPWTSGENSYNEQFF.

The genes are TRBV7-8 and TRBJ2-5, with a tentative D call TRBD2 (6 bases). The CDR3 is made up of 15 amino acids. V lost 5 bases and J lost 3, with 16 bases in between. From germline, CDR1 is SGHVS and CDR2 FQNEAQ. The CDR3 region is CASSRRAGRKETQYF. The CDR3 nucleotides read TGTGCCAGCAGCCGGAGGGCAGGGCGGAAAGAGACCCAGTACTTC.

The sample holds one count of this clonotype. In DNA, the CDR3 is TGCGCCAGCAGCTCCTCGTTCTACGAGCAGTACTTC. Its translation is CASSSSFYEQYF. The chain carries TRBV5-1 and TRBJ2-7; D is uncertain. In germline, CDR1 is SGHRS, CDR2 YFSETQ. CDR3 size: 12 residues. Deletions cut 3 bases from V and 3 bases from J, with 7 bases between.

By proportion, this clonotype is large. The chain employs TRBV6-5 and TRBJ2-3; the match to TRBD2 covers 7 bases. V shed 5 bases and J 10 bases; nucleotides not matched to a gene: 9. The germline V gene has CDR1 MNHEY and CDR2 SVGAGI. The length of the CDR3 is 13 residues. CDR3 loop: CASSRGGQFAQYF. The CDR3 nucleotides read TGTGCCAGCAGTCGCGGGGGTCAGTTCGCGCAGTATTTT.

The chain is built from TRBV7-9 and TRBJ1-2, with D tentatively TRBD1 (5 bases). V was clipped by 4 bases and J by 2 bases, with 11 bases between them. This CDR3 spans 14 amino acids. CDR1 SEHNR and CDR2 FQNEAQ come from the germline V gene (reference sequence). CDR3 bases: TGTGCCAGCAGCTCCGACAGTGTCAACTATGGCTACACCTTC. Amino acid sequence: CASSSDSVNYGYTF.

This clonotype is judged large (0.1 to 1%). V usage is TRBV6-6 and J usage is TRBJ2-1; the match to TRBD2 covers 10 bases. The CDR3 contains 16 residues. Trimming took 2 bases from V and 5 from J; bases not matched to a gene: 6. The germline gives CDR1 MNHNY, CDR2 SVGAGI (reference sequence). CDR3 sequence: CASSYPSGRGNNEQFF. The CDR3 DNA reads TGTGCCAGCAGTTACCCTAGCGGGAGAGGAAACAATGAGCAGTTCTTC.